Shown below are 20 T cell receptor beta chains from a single sample sequenced in a study of T-cell reconstitution after alpha-beta-depleted transplantation in children. It was with unique molecular identifiers that the TCRbeta library was prepared. MiXCR, applied by TCRdb to the PCR reads, yields one record per CDR3 protein. The repertoire holds about 640,000 distinct CDR3 sequences, with 16% as singletons. The sequenced sample was PBMCs from the stem cell graft donor, obtained from the stem cell graft. These receptors all come from a human donor who donated a stem cell graft to a child with acute myeloid leukemia.

V gene TRBV28 combines with J gene TRBJ2-7; D might be TRBD1 (6 bases). The length of the CDR3 is 13 residues. Between the trimmed V and J ends, which lost 6 bases and 5 bases, there was a span of 14 bases. Germline V gene lookup returns CDR1 MDHEN and CDR2 SYDVKM. CDR3 in DNA: TGTGCCAGCAGACCCCCAGGGGTCCACGAGCAGTACGTC. Translated: CASRPPGVHEQYV.

At least ten counts were recorded for this clonotype. A read error may account for a junction end that differs from germline. V gene TRBV7-2 combines with J gene TRBJ1-5, with 8 bases that match TRBD1. This CDR3 has 14 amino acids. Germline CDR1 reads SGHTA; CDR2 reads FQGNSA. The CDR3 loop is CASSLAGTGQPQHF. In DNA, the CDR3 is TGTGCCAGCAGCCTAGCCGGGACAGGTCAGCCCCAGCATTTT.

This clonotype was observed a handful of times. The chain carries TRBV29-1 and TRBJ2-5; 10 positions agree with TRBD2. CDR3 size: 15 residues. CDR1 SQVTM and CDR2 ANQGSEA come from the germline V gene. The CDR3 here is CSGGLAGGIQETQYF. In DNA form, the CDR3 reads TGCAGTGGGGGCTTAGCGGGGGGTATCCAAGAGACCCAGTACTTC.

This clonotype was observed at least ten times. The chain uses TRBV20-1 and TRBJ1-6; D unclear. Germline-derived CDR1 and CDR2 are DFQATT and SNEGSKA (reference sequence). The CDR3 is 16 residues long. V dropped 1 base and J dropped 7 bases, with 17 bases sitting between them. CDR3 nucleotides: TGCAGTGCTAGAGGGAAAGTAGGCGCGGTGAATTCACCCCTCCACTTT. Residues: CSARGKVGAVNSPLHF.

This clonotype was observed at least ten times. The V call is TRBV5-6, the J call TRBJ1-6; 7 positions agree with TRBD1. The V segment lost 4 bases and the J segment 7 bases; nucleotides outside the gene matches: 8. The germline gives CDR1 SGHDT, CDR2 YYEEEE. The CDR3 length is 15 residues. CDR3 amino acids: CASSVRGLRNSPLHF. In DNA form, the CDR3 reads TGTGCCAGCAGCGTAAGGGGGCTAAGAAATTCACCCCTCCACTTT.

The chain employs TRBV7-2 and TRBJ2-3; D is possibly TRBD2 (7 bases). Germline V gene sequence: CDR1 SGHTA, CDR2 FQGNSA. Trimming pared 5 bases from V and 5 bases from J, leaving 14 bases between. This CDR3 contains 14 residues. The CDR3: CASSLGGAKDTQYF. The CDR3 DNA reads as TGTGCCAGCAGCCTGGGGGGGGCCAAAGATACGCAGTATTTT.

The rearrangement uses TRBV7-2 and TRBJ1-6; the D gene is possibly TRBD1 (6 bases). CDR1 is SGHTA, CDR2 FQGNSA, per germline. The CDR3 contains 13 residues. The V and J ends lost 3 bases and 13 bases respectively, with 13 bases between them. In DNA, the CDR3 is TGTGCCAGCAGCTTTAAAGGGGGTTCGCCCCTCCACTTT. Protein: CASSFKGGSPLHF.

This clonotype was found a few times. This chain uses TRBV3-1 with TRBJ2-1, with TRBD2 matching over 7 bases. The CDR3 covers 15 residues. Trimming cost V 0 bases and J 3 bases; bases outside gene matches: 2. Germline values: CDR1 LGHDT, CDR2 YNNKEL (reference sequence). Written as DNA, the CDR3 is TGTGCCAGCAGCCAAGACCAGCGGGGCTACAATGAGCAGTTCTTC. This sequence encodes CASSQDQRGYNEQFF.

In its sample, this clonotype was seen many times. The chain recombines TRBV5-5 with TRBJ2-5, with D perhaps being TRBD1 or TRBD2 (5 bases each). V was pared by 1 base and J by 4 bases, with 11 bases between. Germline V lookup: CDR1 SGHKS, CDR2 YYEKEE (reference sequence). The length of the CDR3 is 14 residues. The CDR3 sequence is CASSLLGVVETQYF. Written as DNA, the CDR3 is TGTGCCAGCAGCTTGTTGGGGGTGGTAGAGACCCAGTACTTC.

The chain is built from TRBV4-1 and TRBJ2-1; D is unclear. The CDR3 is made up of 16 amino acids. Germline CDR1 MGHRA, CDR2 YSYEKL. V lost 0 bases, J lost 0 bases, and 9 bases lay in between. CDR3 bases: TGCGCCAGCAGCCAAGAAAGTCCGTTCTCCTACAATGAGCAGTTCTTC. Protein: CASSQESPFSYNEQFF.

The chain recombines TRBV20-1 with TRBJ2-1, with 7 bases lining up with TRBD2. CDR1 DFQATT and CDR2 SNEGSKA come from the germline V gene (reference sequence). Germline trimming cut 4 bases from V and 1 base from J; bases unmatched to any gene: 10. The CDR3 runs to 16 residues. The CDR3: CSAMPTSHYSYNEQFF. The CDR3 DNA follows: TGCAGTGCTATGCCGACTAGCCATTATTCCTACAATGAGCAGTTCTTC.

This clonotype was picked up a small number of times. The V gene is TRBV12-3 or TRBV12-4, the J gene TRBJ1-2; 9 bases agree with TRBD1. Germline trimming cut 6 bases from V and 3 bases from J; bases unmatched to any gene: 2. CDR3 length equals 13 residues. The CDR3 loop reads CASRTGGYYGYTF. CDR3 nucleotides: TGTGCCAGCAGAACAGGGGGCTACTATGGCTACACCTTC.

The chain recombines TRBV3-1 with TRBJ2-7; D unclear. The CDR3 consists of 12 residues. V lost 4 bases to trimming and J lost 5 bases, with 9 bases between them. The germline V gene has CDR1 LGHDT and CDR2 YNNKEL (reference sequence). DNA of the CDR3: TGTGCCAGCAGCCCGCGTTATAACGAGCAGTACTTC. Protein: CASSPRYNEQYF.

The J gene is TRBJ1-1, the V gene TRBV9, with D possibly being TRBD1 (5 bases). Trimming took off 1 base at V and 1 base at J, with 14 bases between the two ends. The germline V gene encodes CDR1 SGDLS and CDR2 YYNGEE. The CDR3 contains 16 residues. CDR3 in DNA: TGTGCCAGCAGCGTAACCAGGGACCTGGCGAACACTGAAGCTTTCTTT. This codes for CASSVTRDLANTEAFF.

The rearrangement links TRBV20-1 to TRBJ1-1; tentative D call: TRBD1 (6 bases). Germline V CDR1 and CDR2: DFQATT, SNEGSKA (reference sequence). The CDR3 consists of 12 residues. V was pared by 5 bases and J by 4 bases, with 11 bases between. The CDR3 is CSASQGPTEAFF. Here the CDR3 DNA reads TGCAGTGCTTCACAGGGTCCCACTGAAGCTTTCTTT.

This clonotype was counted between two and nine times. The genes are TRBV9 and TRBJ2-7; D is unresolved. Germline assignment: CDR1 SGDLS and CDR2 YYNGEE. The V end lost 5 bases, the J end lost 3 bases, and 9 bases lay between the germline ends. CDR3 length: 12 amino acids. The chain's CDR3 is CASSRNNYEQYF. For the CDR3, the DNA is TGTGCCAGCAGTAGAAACAACTACGAGCAGTACTTC.

This clonotype was observed many times. The chain has TRBV20-1 and TRBJ2-7; TRBD1 might be the D (5 bases). This CDR3 spans 14 amino acids. With 0 bases removed from V and 6 bases from J, the gap between germline ends came to 15 bases. CDR1 and CDR2 from the germline V gene are DFQATT and SNEGSKA (reference sequence). CDR3 coding DNA: TGCAGTGCTAGAGACAGGGCGGAATTTGCCGAGCAGTACGTC. Translated: CSARDRAEFAEQYV.

The chain couples TRBV27 to TRBJ1-4, with D tentatively TRBD1 (6 bases). The V end was cut by 6 bases, the J end by 5 bases, with 13 bases between. Germline V gene lookup returns CDR1 MNHEY and CDR2 SMNVEV (reference sequence). The CDR3 loop spans 14 amino acids. The CDR3 sequence: CASRKTGPNEKLFF. The CDR3 DNA follows: TGTGCCAGCAGAAAGACAGGACCCAATGAAAAACTGTTTTTT.

This clonotype was counted a few times. The rearrangement uses TRBV29-1 and TRBJ2-7; weak D call: TRBD2 (5 bases). CDR1 and CDR2 from the germline V gene are SQVTM and ANQGSEA. The V end was cut by 3 bases, the J end by 9 bases, with 18 bases between. The CDR3 has 13 residues. The CDR3 DNA reads as TGCAGCGTTGAGTCGCCGGGGAGAGGTGGGCAGTACTTC. Protein sequence: CSVESPGRGGQYF.

This chain connects TRBV5-6 to TRBJ2-6; D is undetermined. CDR1 and CDR2 from the germline V gene are SGHDT and YYEEEE. Trimming shortened V by 4 bases and J by 0 bases, and 20 bases separated the two germline ends. The CDR3 contains 19 residues. CDR3 in amino acids: CASSVRRDTTPSGANVLTF. CDR3 nucleotides: TGTGCCAGCAGCGTTAGACGAGACACTACTCCCTCTGGGGCCAACGTCCTGACTTTC. Full variable domain (rest looked up from reference TRBV5-6 and TRBJ2-6): DAGVTQSPTHLIKTRGQQVTLRCSPKSGHDTVSWYQQALGQGPQFIFQYYEEEERQRGNFPDRFSGHQFPNYSSELNVNALLLGDSALYLCASSVRRDTTPSGANVLTFGAGSRLTVL.